The 25 T cell receptor beta chains in this list originate from one sample, sequenced in a study of response to subunit inactivated influenza vaccine. Via MiXCR, TCRdb re-called the RT-PCR reads, giving one row per CDR3 protein. The data show approximately 700,000 distinct CDR3 sequences, around 13% seen once. This material consisted of PBMCs from blood, taken 14 to 15 days before vaccination. Receptors originate from a man aged 50 to 59 who received an inactivated influenza vaccine.

This clonotype was observed a few times. The gene calls are TRBV6-5 and TRBJ2-7; TRBD1 agrees at 7 bases. CDR1 MNHEY and CDR2 SVGAGI come from the germline V gene. The ends lost 4 bases at V and 2 bases at J; junction bases unmatched: 5. The CDR3 has 14 residues. The CDR3, as DNA: TGTGCCAGCAGTTCCCTACAGGGGACCTACGAGCAGTACTTC. Protein sequence: CASSSLQGTYEQYF.

This clonotype was counted only a few times. The V gene is TRBV5-1, the J gene TRBJ2-3; perhaps TRBD2 as D (6 bases). Trimming took 0 bases from V and 7 from J, leaving 15 bases between them. The CDR3 extends over 15 amino acids. CDR1 and CDR2 (germline): SGHRS, YFSETQ. The CDR3 is CASSLASGTSNTQYF. In DNA, the CDR3 is TGCGCCAGCAGCTTGGCAAGTGGGACTTCGAATACGCAGTATTTT.

The table lists this clonotype with a few counts. CDR3 DNA sequence: TGTGCCAGCAGCGTAACGGGAGGCTTCTACAATGAGCAGTTCTTC. This encodes CASSVTGGFYNEQFF. This chain links TRBV9 with TRBJ2-1, with 7 bases matching TRBD2. This CDR3 spans 15 amino acids. The V and J ends lost 1 base and 3 bases, in that order; junction bases with no gene match: 4. Germline-derived CDR1 and CDR2 are SGDLS and YYNGEE.

This clonotype was seen only a few times. V gene TRBV3-1 combines with J gene TRBJ2-2; 9 nucleotides line up with TRBD1. J lost 6 bases, V lost 3 bases, and 5 bases had no gene match. From germline, CDR1 is LGHDT and CDR2 YNNKEL (reference sequence). The CDR3 spans 15 residues. The CDR3 spells CASSQVQGAAGELFF. The CDR3 DNA sequence: TGTGCCAGCAGCCAGGTACAGGGGGCGGCCGGGGAGCTGTTTTTT.

This clonotype was picked up a small number of times. The CDR3 DNA sequence: TGCAGTGCTAGCAGCATGAACACTGAAGCTTTCTTT. Encoded protein: CSASSMNTEAFF. The rearrangement uses TRBV20-1 and TRBJ1-1; D unclear. The CDR3 has 12 amino acids. The germline V and J ends were trimmed by 3 bases and 0 bases, with 5 bases remaining between them. Germline V gene sequence: CDR1 DFQATT, CDR2 SNEGSKA (reference sequence).

The chain carries TRBV6-2 or TRBV6-3 and TRBJ2-5, with 8 bases fitting TRBD1. The CDR3 has 15 residues. From germline, CDR1 is MNHEY and CDR2 SVGEGT. V gave up 5 bases and J gave up 4 bases; unmatched junction bases: 9. The CDR3 region has the DNA TGTGCCAGCAGTACACCCGGGACAGGTAGAGAGACCCAGTACTTC. This sequence encodes CASSTPGTGRETQYF.

The J gene is TRBJ2-7, the V gene TRBV5-1, with 11 bases identical to TRBD1. This CDR3 comprises 16 residues. Germline CDR1 SGHRS, CDR2 YFSETQ. Trimming took 3 bases from V and 1 from J; bases not matched to a gene: 6. The CDR3 here is CASSWTGGSGSYEQYF. CDR3 DNA sequence: TGCGCCAGCAGCTGGACAGGGGGCAGTGGGTCCTACGAGCAGTACTTC.

The genes are TRBV9 and TRBJ1-1; the D is unclear. In germline, CDR1 is SGDLS, CDR2 YYNGEE. The ends were cut back, 0 bases at V and 1 base at J, with 7 bases in the middle. The CDR3 runs 14 residues. The DNA for the CDR3 is TGTGCCAGCAGCGTAGGAGAATCGAACACTGAAGCTTTCTTT. It specifies CASSVGESNTEAFF.

The CDR3 protein is CASSFGQGGANEKLFF. DNA of the CDR3: TGCGCCAGCAGCTTCGGACAGGGCGGTGCTAATGAAAAACTGTTTTTT. The chain joins TRBV5-1 to TRBJ1-4, with TRBD1 matching over 8 bases. Unmatched junction bases numbered 6, after V lost 2 bases and J lost 3 bases. The CDR3 totals 16 residues. Germline-derived CDR1 and CDR2 are SGHRS and YFSETQ.

The chain has TRBV7-6 and TRBJ1-5; the D gene is possibly TRBD1 (6 bases). The CDR3 runs to 15 residues. Trimming removed 5 bases from V and 0 bases from J, with 11 bases in between. From germline, CDR1 is SGHVS and CDR2 FNYEAQ. CDR3 DNA sequence: TGTGCCAGCAGCCGGACAGCAAATAGCAATCAGCCCCAGCATTTT. Translating gives CASSRTANSNQPQHF.

This clonotype occurred a few times. The chain combines TRBV15 with TRBJ2-5; D not certain. CDR1 LNHNV and CDR2 YYDKDF come from the germline V gene (reference sequence). The CDR3 spans 15 residues. V was clipped by 0 bases and J by 2 bases, with 10 bases between them. The CDR3 loop reads CATSRDPQQQETQYF. CDR3 in DNA: TGTGCCACCAGCAGAGATCCCCAGCAGCAAGAGACCCAGTACTTC.

V usage is TRBV10-3 and J usage is TRBJ2-5, with D possibly called TRBD1 or TRBD2 (5 bases each). Trimming took off 8 bases at V and 5 bases at J, with 18 bases between the two ends. The CDR3 extends over 14 amino acids. Germline CDR1 is ENHRY and CDR2 is SYGVKD. The CDR3 DNA is TGTGCCATCCGAGGGGAAGGATTATTGGAGACCCAGTACTTC. Protein sequence: CAIRGEGLLETQYF.

The chain is built from TRBV9 and TRBJ1-4; tentative D call: TRBD1 (6 bases). The CDR3 consists of 16 residues. Trimming pared 0 bases from V and 7 bases from J, leaving 16 bases between. CDR1 and CDR2 (germline): SGDLS, YYNGEE. This CDR3 reads CASSVDLGGGGEKLFF. In DNA, the CDR3 is TGTGCCAGCAGCGTAGACCTCGGGGGCGGAGGTGAAAAACTGTTTTTT.

This clonotype turned up a few times. The CDR3 protein is CSARGSRQGTLWEQYF. CDR3 coding DNA: TGCAGTGCTAGAGGGTCCCGACAGGGCACTTTATGGGAGCAGTACTTC. The chain couples TRBV20-1 to TRBJ2-7, with TRBD1 identical over 7 bases. Germline CDR1 is DFQATT and CDR2 is SNEGSKA (reference sequence). V shed 1 base and J 7 bases; nucleotides not matched to a gene: 16. The CDR3 is 16 residues long.

CDR3 nucleotides: TGTGCCAGCAGGCGTAGCGGGGGGGCGTTAAATGAGCAGTTCTTC. Protein: CASRRSGGALNEQFF. The chain couples TRBV12-3 or TRBV12-4 to TRBJ2-1; 11 bases align to TRBD2. With V trimmed by 6 bases and J by 7 bases, 8 bases remained unmatched. This CDR3 spans 15 amino acids.

The chain combines TRBV4-3 with TRBJ2-7, with 13 positions matching TRBD2. Germline lookup yields CDR1 LGHNA and CDR2 YSLEER. The CDR3 has 15 residues. Losses at the gene ends were 2 bases for V and 3 bases for J; bases not matched to a gene: 1. The CDR3 nucleotides are TGCGCCAGCAGCCAATGGACTAGCGGGGGCTACGAGCAGTACTTC. As protein: CASSQWTSGGYEQYF.

This clonotype was observed a few times. The CDR3 loop reads CASSFPPPRRAFF. CDR3 nucleotides: TGTGCCAGCAGTTTTCCCCCCCCTCGGCGAGCTTTCTTT. This chain joins TRBV12-3 or TRBV12-4 and TRBJ1-1; D remains ambiguous. The CDR3 totals 13 residues. The V and J ends lost 3 bases and 10 bases respectively, with 15 bases between them.

The chain uses TRBV4-2 and TRBJ2-7, with 12 bases identical to TRBD2. The CDR3 length is 15 residues. The J segment lost 4 bases and the V segment lost 5 bases, leaving 6 bases of the junction unmatched. Germline V gene lookup returns CDR1 LGHNA and CDR2 YNFKEQ. The CDR3 region is CASSVGTSGPYEQYF. CDR3 bases: TGTGCCAGCAGCGTCGGGACTAGCGGGCCTTACGAGCAGTACTTC.

In this sample, this clonotype turned up a few times. The chain couples TRBV11-2 to TRBJ1-4; D gene uncertain. CDR3 length: 14 residues. Trimming took off 0 bases at V and 8 bases at J, with 10 bases between the two ends. The germline gives CDR1 SGHAT, CDR2 FQNNGV. The DNA for the CDR3 is TGTGCCAGCAGCTTAGATCTAGGGAGGGAAAAACTGTTTTTT. Its protein is CASSLDLGREKLFF.

The genes are TRBV6-2 or TRBV6-3 and TRBJ1-2; the match to TRBD1 covers 7 bases. The CDR3 sequence is 13 residues long. Germline CDR1 reads MNHEY; CDR2 reads SVGEGT. The junction had 3 bases not matched to a gene; V was cut back by 6 bases and J by 2 bases. The CDR3 DNA follows: TGTGCCAGCAGGACAGGGATGAACTATGGCTACACCTTC. Amino acids: CASRTGMNYGYTF.

The table lists this clonotype with many counts. The V gene is TRBV2, the J gene TRBJ2-7; 8 bases agree with TRBD2. The CDR3 runs 15 residues. The trim removed 4 bases at V and 0 bases at J, leaving 5 bases unmatched. Germline V lookup: CDR1 SNHLY, CDR2 FYNNEI. The CDR3 region has the DNA TGTGCCAGCAGTGCGGGAGGGAGTCGCTCCTACGAGCAGTACTTC. Amino acid sequence: CASSAGGSRSYEQYF.

This clonotype was counted a few times. CDR3 in DNA: TGTGCCATCAGAAGACTAGCGGGAACCTACGAGCAGTACTTC. Its protein product is CAIRRLAGTYEQYF. V is TRBV10-3 and J is TRBJ2-7; 11 bases align to TRBD2. Per germline, CDR1 ENHRY and CDR2 SYGVKD. The CDR3 has 14 residues. The V gene end was trimmed by 6 bases and the J gene end by 2 bases; junction bases not matched to a gene: 3.

This clonotype was seen a handful of times. The V and J genes are TRBV18 and TRBJ2-1; TRBD2 matches at 13 bases. The CDR3 extends over 16 amino acids. The V gene end was trimmed by 2 bases and the J gene end by 6 bases; junction bases not matched to a gene: 4. Germline V gene data show CDR1 as KGHSH and CDR2 as LQKENI. CDR3 residues: CASSPRGLAGANEQFF. CDR3 nucleotide sequence: TGTGCCAGCTCACCAAGAGGACTAGCGGGAGCCAATGAGCAGTTCTTC.

This clonotype was detected a few times. J is TRBJ2-7 and V is TRBV7-9; 12 bases align to TRBD2. CDR3 length: 14 residues. Germline-derived CDR1 and CDR2 are SEHNR and FQNEAQ (reference sequence). V was pared by 4 bases and J by 10 bases, with 8 bases of the junction left unmatched. Here the CDR3 DNA reads TGTGCCAGCAGCTCCCTAGCGGGAGGGGCGGACCAGTACTTC. As protein: CASSSLAGGADQYF.

This clonotype has a handful of counts. The chain couples TRBV18 to TRBJ2-7; 9 bases line up with TRBD1. CDR1 is KGHSH, CDR2 LQKENI, per germline. The J segment lost 2 bases and the V segment lost 4 bases, leaving 3 bases of the junction unmatched. CDR3 length: 14 amino acids. CDR3 amino acids: CASSRGTGTYEQYF. In DNA form, the CDR3 reads TGTGCCAGCTCACGGGGGACAGGGACCTACGAGCAGTACTTC.